Below, 18 T cell receptor beta chains from the same sample are listed, as sequenced in a study of siplizumab effects on memory and regulatory T cells. Sequencing was performed with immunoSEQ multiplex PCR; in TCRdb, only in-frame clones are kept and a portion is missing. Among 100,000 or so clones, around 94% were seen once, and the ten largest hold roughly 0.62%. Sequencing was carried out using Tregs sorted from blood. Receptors were obtained from a human donor in good health.

This clone was counted between two and nine times. A read error may produce the germline difference seen at one junction end. The J gene is TRBJ2-2, the V gene TRBV29-1, with D hard to call. The length of the CDR3 is 10 residues. The germline V gene has CDR1 SQVTM and CDR2 ANQGSEA. The CDR3 protein is CSRVTAELFF. As DNA, the CDR3 is TGCAGCAGAGTAACCGCGGAGCTGTTTTTT.

The chain combines TRBV19 with TRBJ1-5; 10 positions agree with TRBD1. CDR1 is LNHDA and CDR2 is SQIVND in the germline V gene (reference sequence). The trim removed 3 bases at V and 7 bases at J, leaving 9 bases unmatched. The CDR3 loop spans 16 amino acids. The CDR3 nucleotides read TGTGCCAGTAGTATCCACCGGGACAGGGGTATCCAGCCCCAGCATTTT. It translates to CASSIHRDRGIQPQHF.

This chain connects TRBV14 to TRBJ2-1, with 11 positions matching TRBD2. CDR1 and CDR2 (germline): SGHDN, FVKESK. V shed 5 bases and J 3 bases; nucleotides not matched to a gene: 3. The CDR3 runs 15 residues. CDR3 bases: TGTGCCAGCAGCTTCGGGACTAGCGGCTACAATGAGCAGTTCTTC. Protein: CASSFGTSGYNEQFF.

The rearrangement uses TRBV5-1 and TRBJ1-1; D might be TRBD1 (5 bases). Germline CDR1 is SGHRS and CDR2 is YFSETQ. This CDR3 region has 13 residues. Trimming pared 2 bases from V and 3 bases from J, leaving 8 bases between. CDR3 protein: CASSFSGDTEAFF. CDR3 in DNA: TGCGCCAGCAGCTTTTCGGGGGACACTGAAGCTTTCTTT.

This clone was detected once. This chain links TRBV11-1 with TRBJ1-4; no clear D. Trimming took 5 bases from V and 1 from J, leaving 11 bases between them. CDR3 length equals 15 residues. Germline lookup yields CDR1 SGHAT and CDR2 FQDESV (reference sequence). The CDR3 here is CASSNGRRTNEKLFF. The CDR3 bases are TGTGCCAGCAGCAACGGACGTCGAACTAATGAAAAACTGTTTTTT.

The V gene is TRBV11-2, the J gene TRBJ2-7, with 7 nucleotides matching TRBD1. From germline, CDR1 is SGHAT and CDR2 FQNNGV. J gave up 6 bases and V 2 bases, and 10 bases lay outside the gene matches. The CDR3 is 15 residues long. The CDR3 reads CASSLPTGFYGEQYF. The CDR3 DNA is TGTGCCAGCAGCTTACCGACAGGGTTTTACGGCGAGCAGTACTTC.

The rearrangement links TRBV6-6 to TRBJ2-5, with D possibly being TRBD1 (5 bases). Per germline, CDR1 MNHNY and CDR2 SVGAGI (reference sequence). V was shortened by 6 bases and J by 5 bases, with 7 bases between the two germline ends. The CDR3 runs to 11 residues. The CDR3 DNA sequence: TGTGCCAGCAGACGACAGGAGACCCAGTACTTC. Its protein is CASRRQETQYF.

The chain is built from TRBV6-5 and TRBJ2-6; D gene uncertain. V lost 8 bases and J 1 base, leaving 6 bases between the germline ends. CDR3 length equals 13 residues. From germline, CDR1 is MNHEY and CDR2 SVGAGI. CDR3 DNA sequence: TGTGCCAGCCGACGATCTGGGGCCAACGTCCTGACTTTC. Translation: CASRRSGANVLTF.

The V and J genes are TRBV27 and TRBJ2-1, with 10 positions matching TRBD2. This CDR3 contains 17 residues. The germline V gene has CDR1 MNHEY and CDR2 SMNVEV (reference sequence). The junction had 10 bases not matched to a gene; V was cut back by 4 bases and J by 4 bases. CDR3 DNA sequence: TGTGCCAGCAGTTCACCCCCTCTAGCGGGAGTTTACAATGAGCAGTTCTTC. This codes for CASSSPPLAGVYNEQFF.

This rearrangement joins TRBV5-1 to TRBJ2-5, with 15 nucleotides matching TRBD2. Germline trimming cut 4 bases from V and 4 bases from J; bases unmatched to any gene: 8. The CDR3 is made up of 17 amino acids. Germline loops: CDR1 SGHRS, CDR2 YFSETQ. The DNA for the CDR3 is TGCGCCAGCAGCCAAGGACTAGCGGGAGGGCCAGGAGAGACCCAGTACTTC. Protein product: CASSQGLAGGPGETQYF. Filled out from reference TRBV5-1 and TRBJ2-5, the complete variable domain reads KAGVTQTPRYLIKTRGQQVTLSCSPISGHRSVSWYQQTPGQGLQFLFEYFSETQRNKGNFPGRFSGRQFSNSRSEMNVSTLELGDSALYLCASSQGLAGGPGETQYFGPGTRLLVL.

The V call is TRBV7-3, the J call TRBJ2-1, with 8 nucleotides matching TRBD1. From germline, CDR1 is SGHTA and CDR2 FQGTGA. The CDR3 is 15 residues long. The ends lost 2 bases at V and 8 bases at J; junction bases unmatched: 8. In DNA, the CDR3 is TGTGCCAGCAGCTTACGGGACAGGAAGCTCGATGAGCAGTTCTTC. This codes for CASSLRDRKLDEQFF.

CDR3 nucleotides: TGTGCCAGCAGCTTCGTCCGGGACAGGGGGCGTACATCCTACGAGCAGTACTTC. Translating gives CASSFVRDRGRTSYEQYF. V and J are TRBV7-8 and TRBJ2-7, with 12 bases identical to TRBD1. After removal of 3 bases from V and 1 base from J, the junction contained 10 bases not matched to a gene. The CDR3 extends over 18 amino acids. From germline, CDR1 is SGHVS and CDR2 FQNEAQ. Full variable domain (outside the CDR3, taken from reference TRBV7-8 and TRBJ2-7): GAGVSQSPRYKVAKRGQDVALRCDPISGHVSLFWYQQALGQGPEFLTYFQNEAQLDKSGLPSDRFFAERPEGSVSTLKIQRTQQEDSAVYLCASSFVRDRGRTSYEQYFGPGTRLTVT.

This chain links TRBV7-9 with TRBJ2-1; D is undetermined. In germline, CDR1 is SEHNR, CDR2 FQNEAQ (reference sequence). The CDR3 length is 15 residues. Deletions cut 1 base from V and 6 bases from J, with 13 bases between. Written as DNA, the CDR3 is TGTGCCAGCAGCTTAGGCCAGGAGTTTGTCAATGAGCAGTTCTTC. Translated, it gives CASSLGQEFVNEQFF.

The chain's CDR3 is CASSLLKTVNSYNEQFF. The CDR3, as DNA: TGTGCCAGCAGCTTGCTTAAGACGGTGAACTCCTACAATGAGCAGTTCTTC. V gene TRBV5-6 combines with J gene TRBJ2-1, with D hard to call. Germline CDR1 SGHDT, CDR2 YYEEEE. This CDR3 has 17 amino acids. V lost 1 base, J lost 0 bases, and 14 bases lay in between.

J is TRBJ2-3 and V is TRBV9; D is possibly TRBD1 (5 bases). Trimming took 3 bases from V and 5 from J, leaving 16 bases between them. Germline CDR1 and CDR2: SGDLS and YYNGEE. This CDR3 is built from 15 residues. The CDR3 loop is CASSAAQGTLDTQYF. DNA for the CDR3: TGTGCCAGCAGCGCGGCCCAGGGAACGTTAGATACGCAGTATTTT.

The chain recombines TRBV7-9 with TRBJ2-7, with 7 nucleotides matching TRBD1. CDR1 SEHNR and CDR2 FQNEAQ come from the germline V gene (reference sequence). The CDR3 covers 15 residues. J gave up 0 bases and V 4 bases, and 6 bases lay outside the gene matches. CDR3 residues: CASSSTGPYSYEQYF. In DNA form, the CDR3 reads TGTGCCAGCAGCTCGACAGGGCCATACTCCTACGAGCAGTACTTC.

J is TRBJ2-1 and V is TRBV28; TRBD1 might be the D (5 bases). In germline, CDR1 is MDHEN, CDR2 SYDVKM. The CDR3 consists of 16 residues. The germline V and J ends were trimmed by 2 bases and 0 bases, with 11 bases remaining between them. In DNA, the CDR3 is TGTGCCAGCAGTTTAAAGGGGCGGAGCTCCTACAATGAGCAGTTCTTC. It is translated as CASSLKGRSSYNEQFF.

This chain joins TRBV18 and TRBJ2-1; D is unclear. CDR1 and CDR2 from the germline V gene are KGHSH and LQKENI. Trimming pared 2 bases from V and 9 bases from J, leaving 11 bases between. The length of the CDR3 is 13 residues. As DNA, the CDR3 is TGTGCCAGCTCACCATTCTGGGATGGTGAGCAGTTCTTC. This translates into CASSPFWDGEQFF. The variable domain in full, with the rest retrieved from reference TRBV18 and TRBJ2-1, is NAGVMQNPRHLVRRRGQEARLRCSPMKGHSHVYWYRQLPEEGLKFMVYLQKENIIDESGMPKERFSAEFPKEGPSILRIQQVVRGDSAAYFCASSPFWDGEQFFGPGTRLTVL.